This entry describes one T cell receptor (beta chain). Antigen: not known. This sample stems from a study of CD8 T cells in Susac syndrome. Sequencing of TCR beta was carried out in blood CD8+ and CD4+ T cells. TEMRA cells were FACS-enriched, and CD8+ and CD4+ T cells were isolated negatively. RNA, at about 0.45 to 1 ug, was reverse transcribed with random hexamers. Amplification of TCR beta CDR3 used immunoSEQ multiplex PCR across 54 Vbeta and 13 Jbeta. MiXCR, run by TCRdb on the immunoSEQ multiplex PCR reads, gives a single entry per CDR3 protein. The repertoire consists of around 95,000 distinct CDR3 sequences, with roughly 96% occurring once and the leading ten covering 0.3%. V shed 5 bases and J shed 1 base, with 11 bases lying between them. The CDR3 has 14 amino acids. Germline CDR1 is SGHTA and CDR2 is FQGTGA. Study results and caveats: Susac-specific public clones numbered more than 15 in total CD8+ repertoires (and about 5 in CD8+ TEMRA repertoires).

V is TRBV7-3 and J is TRBJ1-1; no firm D call. The sequencing input was CD8+ T cells from PBMCs. This clonotype was sampled from a human donor with Susac syndrome. CDR3 amino acids: CASSLGPTNTEAFF. The CDR3 bases are TGTGCCAGCAGCCTCGGACCTACGAACACTGAAGCTTTCTTT.